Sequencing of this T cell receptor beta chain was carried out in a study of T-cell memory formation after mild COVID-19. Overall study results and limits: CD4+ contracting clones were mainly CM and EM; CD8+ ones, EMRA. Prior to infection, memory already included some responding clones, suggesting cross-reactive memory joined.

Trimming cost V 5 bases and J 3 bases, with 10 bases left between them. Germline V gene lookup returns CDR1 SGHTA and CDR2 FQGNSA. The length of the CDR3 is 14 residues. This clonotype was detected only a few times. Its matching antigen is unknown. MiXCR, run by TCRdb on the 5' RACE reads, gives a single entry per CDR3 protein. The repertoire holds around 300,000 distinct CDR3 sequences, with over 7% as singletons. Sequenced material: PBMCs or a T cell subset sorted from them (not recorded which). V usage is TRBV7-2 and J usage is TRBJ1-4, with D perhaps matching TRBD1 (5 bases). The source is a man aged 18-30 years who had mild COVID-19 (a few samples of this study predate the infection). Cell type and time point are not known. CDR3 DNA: TGTGCCAGCAGCCCCCTGGGGGCTAATGAAAAACTGTTTTTT. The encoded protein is CASSPLGANEKLFF.